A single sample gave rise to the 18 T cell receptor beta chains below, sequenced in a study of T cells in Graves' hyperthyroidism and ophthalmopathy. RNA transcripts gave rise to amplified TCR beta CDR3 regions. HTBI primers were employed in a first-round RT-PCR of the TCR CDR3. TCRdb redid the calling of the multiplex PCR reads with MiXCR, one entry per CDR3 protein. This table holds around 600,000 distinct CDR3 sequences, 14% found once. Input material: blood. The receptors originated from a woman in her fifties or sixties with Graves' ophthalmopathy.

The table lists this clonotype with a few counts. The CDR3 reads CASSPPRQGTPNTEAFF. As DNA, the CDR3 is TGTGCCAGCAGCCCCCCCCGACAGGGCACACCGAACACTGAAGCTTTCTTT. The rearrangement links TRBV6-1 to TRBJ1-1, with TRBD1 matching over 7 bases. Trimming took 6 bases from V and 1 from J; bases not matched to a gene: 14. This CDR3 spans 17 amino acids. CDR1 is MNHNS, CDR2 SASEGT, per germline.

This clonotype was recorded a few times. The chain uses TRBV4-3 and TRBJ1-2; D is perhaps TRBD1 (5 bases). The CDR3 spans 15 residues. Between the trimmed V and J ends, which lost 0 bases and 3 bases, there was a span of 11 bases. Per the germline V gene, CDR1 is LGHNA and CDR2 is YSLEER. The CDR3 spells CASSQEPREDYGYTF. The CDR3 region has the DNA TGCGCCAGCAGCCAAGAACCCAGGGAGGACTATGGCTACACCTTC.

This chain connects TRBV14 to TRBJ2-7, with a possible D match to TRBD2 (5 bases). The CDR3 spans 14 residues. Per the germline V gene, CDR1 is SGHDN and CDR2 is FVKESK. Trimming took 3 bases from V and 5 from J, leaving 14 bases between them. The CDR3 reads CASSHRVANDEQYF. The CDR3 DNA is TGTGCCAGCAGCCATCGAGTAGCGAACGACGAGCAGTACTTC.

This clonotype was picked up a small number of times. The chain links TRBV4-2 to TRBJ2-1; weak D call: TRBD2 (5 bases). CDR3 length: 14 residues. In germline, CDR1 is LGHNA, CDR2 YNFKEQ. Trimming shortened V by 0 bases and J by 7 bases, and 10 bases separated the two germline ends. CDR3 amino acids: CASSQDATGNEQFF. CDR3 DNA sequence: TGTGCCAGCAGCCAAGACGCTACGGGGAATGAGCAGTTCTTC.

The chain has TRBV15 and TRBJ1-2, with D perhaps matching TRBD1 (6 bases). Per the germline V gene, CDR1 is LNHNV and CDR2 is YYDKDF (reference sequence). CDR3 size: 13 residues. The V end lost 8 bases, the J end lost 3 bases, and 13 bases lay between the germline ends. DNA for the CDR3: TGTGCCACCGCCTCGGGGGGCGACTATGGCTACACCTTC. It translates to CATASGGDYGYTF.

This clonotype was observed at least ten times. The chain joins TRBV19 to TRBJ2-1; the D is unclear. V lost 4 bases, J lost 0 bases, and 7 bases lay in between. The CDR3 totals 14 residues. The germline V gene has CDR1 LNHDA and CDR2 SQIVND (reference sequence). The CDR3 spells CASSSQSSYNEQFF. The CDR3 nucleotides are TGTGCCAGTAGTAGTCAGAGCTCCTACAATGAGCAGTTCTTC.

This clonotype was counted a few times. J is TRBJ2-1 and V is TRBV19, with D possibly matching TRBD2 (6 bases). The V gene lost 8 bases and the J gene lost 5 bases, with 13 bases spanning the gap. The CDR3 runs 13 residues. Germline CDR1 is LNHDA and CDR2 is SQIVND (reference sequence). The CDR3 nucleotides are TGTGCCAGTTTCGGGACTGAGAACAATGAGCAGTTCTTC. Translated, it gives CASFGTENNEQFF.

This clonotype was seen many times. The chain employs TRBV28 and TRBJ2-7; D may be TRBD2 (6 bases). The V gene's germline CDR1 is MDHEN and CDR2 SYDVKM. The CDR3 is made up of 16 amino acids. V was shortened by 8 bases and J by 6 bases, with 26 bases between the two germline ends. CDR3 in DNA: TGTGCCAGCGAGCGCCGACTATTGGGGGGAGGCGGCGAGCAGTACTTC. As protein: CASERRLLGGGGEQYF.

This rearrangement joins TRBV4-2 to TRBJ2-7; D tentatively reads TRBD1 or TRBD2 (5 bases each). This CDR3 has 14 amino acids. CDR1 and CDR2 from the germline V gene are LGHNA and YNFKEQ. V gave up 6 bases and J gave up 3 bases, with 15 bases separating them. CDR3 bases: TGTGCCAGCAGACACGGGACGGACTTCTACGAGCAGTACTTC. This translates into CASRHGTDFYEQYF.

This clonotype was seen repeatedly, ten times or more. CDR3 in DNA: TGTGCCAGCAGTTTAGTTTTGTTAGCGGACAACAATGAGCAGTTCTTC. Protein sequence: CASSLVLLADNNEQFF. This chain connects TRBV12-3 or TRBV12-4 to TRBJ2-1, with D possibly TRBD2 on 6 matching bases. V was shortened by 1 base and J by 5 bases, with 15 bases between the two germline ends. The CDR3 is 16 residues long.

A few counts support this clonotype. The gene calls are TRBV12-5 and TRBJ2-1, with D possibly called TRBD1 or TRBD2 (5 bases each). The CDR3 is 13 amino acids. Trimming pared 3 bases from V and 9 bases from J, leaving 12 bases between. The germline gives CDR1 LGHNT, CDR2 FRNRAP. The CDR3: CASGFIRESEQFF. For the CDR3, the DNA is TGTGCTAGTGGTTTTATCAGGGAGAGTGAGCAGTTCTTC. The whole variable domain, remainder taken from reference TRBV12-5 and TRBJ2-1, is DARVTQTPRHKVTEMGQEVTMRCQPILGHNTVFWYRQTMMQGLELLAYFRNRAPLDDSGMPKDRFSAEMPDATLATLKIQPSEPRDSAVYFCASGFIRESEQFFGPGTRLTVL.

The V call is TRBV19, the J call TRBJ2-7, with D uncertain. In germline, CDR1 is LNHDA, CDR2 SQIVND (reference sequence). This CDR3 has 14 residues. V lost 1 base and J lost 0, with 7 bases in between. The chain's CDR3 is CASSIVMGSYEQYF. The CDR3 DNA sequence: TGTGCCAGTAGTATAGTAATGGGCTCCTACGAGCAGTACTTC.

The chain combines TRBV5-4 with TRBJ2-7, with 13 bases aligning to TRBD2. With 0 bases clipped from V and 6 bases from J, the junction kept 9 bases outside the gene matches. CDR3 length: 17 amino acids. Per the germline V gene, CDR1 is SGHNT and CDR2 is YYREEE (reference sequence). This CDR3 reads CASSLAGTSGRGREQYF. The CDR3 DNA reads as TGTGCCAGCAGCTTGGCCGGCACTAGCGGGAGGGGTCGCGAGCAGTACTTC. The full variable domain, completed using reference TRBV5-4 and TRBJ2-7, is ETGVTQSPTHLIKTRGQQVTLRCSSQSGHNTVSWYQQALGQGPQFIFQYYREEENGRGNFPPRFSGLQFPNYSSELNVNALELDDSALYLCASSLAGTSGRGREQYFGPGTRLTVT.

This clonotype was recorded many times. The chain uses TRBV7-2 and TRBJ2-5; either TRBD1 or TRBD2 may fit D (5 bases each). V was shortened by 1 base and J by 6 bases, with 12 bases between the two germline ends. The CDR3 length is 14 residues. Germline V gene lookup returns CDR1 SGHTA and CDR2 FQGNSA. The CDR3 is CASSLGSEGQTQYF. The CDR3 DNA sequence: TGTGCCAGCAGCTTAGGATCAGAGGGGCAGACCCAGTACTTC.

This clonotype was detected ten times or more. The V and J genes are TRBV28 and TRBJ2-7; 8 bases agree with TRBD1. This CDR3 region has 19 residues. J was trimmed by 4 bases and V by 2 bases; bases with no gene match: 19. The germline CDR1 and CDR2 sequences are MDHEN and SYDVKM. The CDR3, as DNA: TGTGCCAGCAGTTTAAATCCCTCTCTGGGTACAGGGGGTGGGTACGAGCAGTACTTC. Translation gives CASSLNPSLGTGGGYEQYF. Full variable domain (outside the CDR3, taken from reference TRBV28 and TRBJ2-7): DVKVTQSSRYLVKRTGEKVFLECVQDMDHENMFWYRQDPGLGLRLIYFSYDVKMKEKGDIPEGYSVSREKKERFSLILESASTNQTSMYLCASSLNPSLGTGGGYEQYFGPGTRLTVT.

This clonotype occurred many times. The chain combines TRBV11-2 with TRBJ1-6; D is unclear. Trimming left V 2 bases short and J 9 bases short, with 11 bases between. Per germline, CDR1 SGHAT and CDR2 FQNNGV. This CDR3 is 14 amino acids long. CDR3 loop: CASSLIPVTSPLHF. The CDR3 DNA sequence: TGTGCCAGCAGCTTAATCCCTGTCACTTCACCCCTCCACTTT.

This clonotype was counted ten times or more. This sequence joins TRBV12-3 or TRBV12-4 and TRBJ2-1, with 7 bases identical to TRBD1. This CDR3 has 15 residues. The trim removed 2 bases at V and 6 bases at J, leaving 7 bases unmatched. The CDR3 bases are TGTGCCAGCAGTTTATGGGGACAGCTCTCCAATGAGCAGTTCTTC. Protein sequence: CASSLWGQLSNEQFF.

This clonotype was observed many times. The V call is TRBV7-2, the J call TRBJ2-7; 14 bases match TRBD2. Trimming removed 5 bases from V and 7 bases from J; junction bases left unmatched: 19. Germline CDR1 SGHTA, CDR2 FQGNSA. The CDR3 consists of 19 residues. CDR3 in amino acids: CASSGRGETSGRAGLEQYF. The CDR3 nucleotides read TGTGCCAGCAGCGGGCGTGGGGAGACTAGCGGGAGGGCCGGGTTGGAGCAGTACTTC.